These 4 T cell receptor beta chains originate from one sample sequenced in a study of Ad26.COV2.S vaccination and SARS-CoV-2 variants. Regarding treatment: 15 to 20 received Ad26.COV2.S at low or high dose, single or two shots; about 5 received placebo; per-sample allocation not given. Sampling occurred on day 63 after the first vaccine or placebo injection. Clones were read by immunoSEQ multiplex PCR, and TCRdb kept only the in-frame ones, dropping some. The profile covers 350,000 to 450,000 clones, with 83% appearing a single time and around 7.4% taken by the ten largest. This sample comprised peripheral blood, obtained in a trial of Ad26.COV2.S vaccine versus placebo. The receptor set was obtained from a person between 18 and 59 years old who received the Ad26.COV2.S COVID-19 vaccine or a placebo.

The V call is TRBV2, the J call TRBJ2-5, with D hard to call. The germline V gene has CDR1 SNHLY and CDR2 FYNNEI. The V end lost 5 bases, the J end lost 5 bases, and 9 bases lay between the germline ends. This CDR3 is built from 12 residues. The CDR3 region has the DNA TGTGCCAGCAGTTCGCGGTCCGAGACCCAGTACTTC. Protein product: CASSSRSETQYF.

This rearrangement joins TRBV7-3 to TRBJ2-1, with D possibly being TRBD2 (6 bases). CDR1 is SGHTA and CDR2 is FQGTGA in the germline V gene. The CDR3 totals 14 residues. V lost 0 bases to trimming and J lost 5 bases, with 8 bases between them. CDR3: CASSLTGGNNEQFF. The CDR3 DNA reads TGTGCCAGCAGCTTAACGGGCGGGAACAATGAGCAGTTCTTC.

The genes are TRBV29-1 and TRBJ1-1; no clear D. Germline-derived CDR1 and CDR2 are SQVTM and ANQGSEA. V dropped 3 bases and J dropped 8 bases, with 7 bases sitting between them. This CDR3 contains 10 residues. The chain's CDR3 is CSVDVGEAFF. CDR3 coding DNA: TGCAGCGTTGATGTAGGAGAAGCTTTCTTT.

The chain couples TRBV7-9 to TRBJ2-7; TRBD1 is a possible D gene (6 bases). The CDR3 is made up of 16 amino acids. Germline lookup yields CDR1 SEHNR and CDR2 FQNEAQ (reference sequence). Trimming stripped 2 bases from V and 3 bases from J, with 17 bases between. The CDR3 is CASSLSRGQTNYEQYF. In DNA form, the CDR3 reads TGTGCCAGCAGCTTAAGTCGGGGACAAACCAACTACGAGCAGTACTTC. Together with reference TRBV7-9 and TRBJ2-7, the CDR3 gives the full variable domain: DTGVSQNPRHKITKRGQNVTFRCDPISEHNRLYWYRQTLGQGPEFLTYFQNEAQLEKSRLLSDRFSAERPKGSFSTLEIQRTEQGDSAMYLCASSLSRGQTNYEQYFGPGTRLTVT.